Listed below are T cell receptor beta chains from one sample, sequenced in a study of control samples from healthy donors and cancer patients. The protocol was immunoSEQ multiplex PCR, while the TCRdb copy is restricted to in-frame clones and leaves out a portion. Of roughly 120,000 clones detected, 80% to 95% appear once; the ten largest clones hold about 7.2%. Source material: blood. The receptor source for this set is a woman under 30 in good health. Each CDR3 is given with its conserved first and last residue. The order of the fields is clone size, V gene, J gene, D gene, CDR3 protein, CDR3 DNA. The D gene is left open where the match is weak. The size field is filled for only some rows; it gives once, few, many or a size class.

.	TRBV28	TRBJ1-1	.	CASSPRSKWLDTEAFF	TGTGCCAGCAGTCCCCGTTCAAAGTGGTTGGACACTGAAGCTTTCTTT
once	TRBV30	TRBJ1-1	.	CAWSDIYTEAFF	TGTGCCTGGAGTGATATTTACACTGAAGCTTTCTTT
.	TRBV5-1	TRBJ1-1	.	CASSLAGVGEAFF	TGCGCCAGCAGCTTGGCAGGGGTGGGTGAAGCTTTCTTT
.	TRBV27	TRBJ2-3	TRBD2	CASSLSLAVTDTQYF	TGTGCCAGCAGTTTATCCCTAGCGGTGACAGATACGCAGTATTTT
.	TRBV19	TRBJ1-6	.	CASSLGQTGNSPLHF	TGTGCCAGTAGCCTCGGACAGACCGGCAATTCACCCCTCCACTTT
.	TRBV7-8	TRBJ2-1	TRBD2	CASSLGTSGTGNEQFF	TGTGCCAGCAGCCTAGGGACTAGCGGGACCGGGAATGAGCAGTTCTTC
.	TRBV4-2	TRBJ2-5	TRBD2	CASSPNPRTSGRPLEETQYF	TGTGCCAGCAGCCCGAACCCCCGGACTAGCGGGAGGCCCCTAGAAGAGACCCAGTACTTC
.	TRBV6-5	TRBJ2-7	.	CASSSSGARQYF	TGTGCCAGCAGTTCCTCAGGGGCTAGGCAGTACTTC
.	TRBV27	TRBJ2-7	TRBD1	CASSPHPQPLTGVGPIEQYF	TGTGCCAGCAGTCCCCACCCGCAGCCCCTGACAGGGGTGGGTCCCATCGAGCAGTACTTC
many	TRBV28	TRBJ1-1	.	CASSLIQGLDEAFF	TGTGCCAGCAGTTTAATCCAGGGCTTGGATGAAGCTTTCTTT
.	TRBV3-1/TRBV3-2	TRBJ2-3	.	CASSQGPPDVSTDTQYF	TGTGCCAGCAGCCAAGGACCCCCTGATGTTAGCACAGATACGCAGTATTTT
.	TRBV7-2	TRBJ1-4	.	CASSLDGATNEKLFF	TGTGCCAGCAGCTTGGATGGGGCAACTAATGAAAAACTGTTTTTT
.	TRBV7-2	TRBJ2-7	TRBD1	CASSLVTGTGSEQYF	TGTGCCAGCAGCTTAGTTACAGGGACAGGGAGCGAGCAGTACTTC
.	TRBV2	TRBJ1-5	.	CASTTGLFQPQHF	TGTGCCAGCACCACAGGGTTGTTTCAGCCCCAGCATTTT
.	TRBV4-3	TRBJ1-5	TRBD1	CASSPRQGQPQHF	TGCGCCAGCAGCCCCCGACAGGGGCAGCCCCAGCATTTT
few	TRBV14	TRBJ1-1	.	CASSYPAGVGGTEAFF	TGTGCCAGCAGCTACCCAGCGGGGGTTGGTGGGACTGAAGCTTTCTTT
.	TRBV10-1	TRBJ2-3	.	CASAGDGAATDTQYF	TGCGCCAGTGCCGGAGACGGGGCCGCAACAGATACGCAGTATTTT
.	TRBV6-2/TRBV6-3	TRBJ1-2	TRBD1	CASSNRGNYGYTF	TGTGCCAGCAGCAACAGGGGGAACTATGGCTACACCTTC
few	TRBV6-5	TRBJ2-2	.	CASSYPIGGGAGELFF	TGTGCCAGCAGTTACCCCATAGGGGGGGGAGCCGGGGAGCTGTTTTTT
.	TRBV5-6	TRBJ2-1	TRBD2	CASSWGTSGYNEQFF	TGTGCCAGCAGCTGGGGGACTAGCGGATACAATGAGCAGTTCTTC
.	TRBV12-3/TRBV12-4	TRBJ2-3	.	CASREEDTQYF	TGTGCCAGCAGGGAAGAAGATACGCAGTATTTT
.	TRBV5-5	TRBJ2-3	.	CARKVADTQYF	TGTGCCAGGAAAGTAGCAGATACGCAGTATTTT
once	TRBV7-2	TRBJ2-7	TRBD1	CASSPGTGYEQYF	TGTGCCAGCAGCCCCGGGACAGGCTACGAGCAGTACTTC
.	TRBV6-2/TRBV6-3	TRBJ2-2	.	CASSYTSPTGELFF	TGTGCCAGCAGTTACACGTCACCTACCGGGGAGCTGTTTTTT
.	TRBV7-2	TRBJ2-3	TRBD2	CASSSTHLAGDTQYF	TGTGCCAGCAGCTCCACCCATCTAGCGGGAGATACGCAGTATTTT
.	TRBV19	TRBJ2-6	.	CASSLFLKSSGANVLTF	TGTGCCAGTAGCTTGTTCCTAAAAAGCTCTGGGGCCAACGTCCTGACTTTC
.	TRBV2	TRBJ2-7	TRBD1	CASSQDRVSSYEQYF	TGTGCCAGCAGCCAGGACAGGGTCAGCTCCTACGAGCAGTACTTC
.	TRBV9	TRBJ2-1	.	CASSPRPMANNEQFF	TGTGCCAGCAGCCCACGGCCCATGGCGAACAATGAGCAGTTCTTC
.	TRBV19	TRBJ2-1	TRBD2	CASTSYGLAGGPVNEQFF	TGTGCCAGTACCTCATATGGACTAGCGGGGGGGCCTGTCAATGAGCAGTTCTTC
.	TRBV6-4	TRBJ2-1	.	CASSDSGWELSDNEQFF	TGTGCCAGCAGTGACTCTGGCTGGGAGCTATCAGACAATGAGCAGTTCTTC
.	TRBV4-3	TRBJ1-2	TRBD1	CASSLEGDRVLGYTF	TGCGCCAGCAGTCTAGAGGGGGACAGGGTTTTGGGCTACACCTTC
.	TRBV3-1/TRBV3-2	TRBJ2-5	.	CASSQFQTQYF	TGTGCCAGCAGCCAATTCCAGACCCAGTACTTC
.	TRBV25-1	TRBJ2-6	.	CASSARVSGANVLTF	TGTGCCAGCAGTGCAAGGGTCTCTGGGGCCAACGTCCTGACTTTC
.	TRBV19	TRBJ2-5	.	CASSIGTGRLQETQYF	TGTGCCAGTAGTATTGGGACGGGCCGCTTACAAGAGACCCAGTACTTC
.	TRBV7-9	TRBJ2-3	.	CASSLALASSTDTQYF	TGTGCCAGCAGCTTAGCTCTTGCTAGCTCCACAGATACGCAGTATTTT
.	TRBV6-4	TRBJ1-1	.	CASSDCLVLGTEAFF	TGTGCCAGCAGTGATTGTTTGGTACTAGGGACAGAAGCTTTCTTT
.	TRBV19	TRBJ1-5	TRBD1	CASRQGLYSNQPQHF	TGTGCCAGCCGACAGGGTTTATATAGCAATCAGCCCCAGCATTTT
.	TRBV20-1	TRBJ1-6	.	CSASRVQGSYNSPLHF	TGCAGTGCTAGTCGGGTCCAGGGCTCCTATAATTCACCCCTCCACTTT
.	TRBV5-1	TRBJ2-5	.	CASSLGGGYDSQYF	TGCGCCAGCAGCTTGGGGGGCGGGTACGACTCCCAGTACTTC
.	TRBV5-5	TRBJ2-5	.	CASSLLTQETQYF	TGTGCCAGCAGCTTGTTGACTCAAGAGACCCAGTACTTC
once	TRBV11-2	TRBJ2-7	TRBD2	CASSQAGGSSYEQYF	TGTGCCAGCAGCCAAGCCGGGGGGTCTTCCTACGAGCAGTACTTC
.	TRBV6-5	TRBJ2-7	TRBD2	CASTSGGEQYF	TGTGCCAGCACCTCGGGGGGCGAGCAGTACTTC
once	TRBV14	TRBJ2-7	.	CASSQGIGPRDEQYF	TGTGCCAGCAGCCAAGGCATAGGCCCTCGGGACGAGCAGTACTTC
few	TRBV14	TRBJ2-3	.	CASSQALVAGSDTQYF	TGTGCCAGCAGCCAAGCGCTCGTGGCGGGGTCAGATACGCAGTATTTT
.	TRBV6-1	TRBJ1-3	.	CASSEFSGNTIYF	TGTGCCAGCAGTGAATTTAGTGGAAACACCATATATTTT
.	TRBV18	TRBJ2-7	.	CASSPSVWGREQYF	TGTGCCAGCTCACCATCGGTCTGGGGTCGCGAGCAGTACTTC
few	TRBV24-1	TRBJ1-5	TRBD1	CATNRDRGYHPNQPQHF	TGTGCCACCAACCGGGACAGGGGCTATCACCCTAATCAGCCCCAGCATTTT
once	TRBV30	TRBJ1-1	.	CAWSDRRQAKNTEAFF	TGTGCCTGGAGTGACCGACGACAGGCCAAGAACACTGAAGCTTTCTTT